The rows below give T cell receptor beta chains drawn from one sample of a study of CD8+ T cells in alopecia areata. Repertoires were generated with immunoSEQ multiplex PCR, while TCRdb's copy carries only in-frame clones and drops some. The sample lists 220,000 or so clones, 50% to 60% occurring once. Here the sequenced sample was CD4+ T cells sorted from blood, taken at week 0. The source is a human donor with alopecia areata. Each CDR3 is given with its conserved first and last residue. The order of the fields is J gene, D gene, V gene, clone size, CDR3 protein, CDR3 DNA. The D gene is left open where the match is weak. Expanded clones get a size class; other rows say once, few or many, or leave the size out.

J: TRBJ2-5
D: -
V: TRBV19
size: -
CDR3: CASSNAGHGETQYF
DNA: TGTGCCAGTAGTAATGCAGGACACGGGGAGACCCAGTACTTC

J: TRBJ1-5
D: -
V: TRBV30
size: -
CDR3: CAWSNRANQPQHF
DNA: TGTGCCTGGAGCAACAGGGCCAATCAGCCCCAGCATTTT

J: TRBJ2-2
D: TRBD1
V: TRBV15
size: -
CDR3: CATSSPRDSSGELFF
DNA: TGTGCCACCAGCAGCCCCCGGGACAGTTCCGGGGAGCTGTTTTTT

J: TRBJ2-2
D: -
V: TRBV2
size: few
CDR3: CASRADRNTGELFF
DNA: TGTGCCAGCAGGGCAGACAGGAACACCGGGGAGCTGTTTTTT

J: TRBJ2-1
D: TRBD2
V: TRBV6-5
size: -
CDR3: CASRTTGLAGGMLF
DNA: TGTGCCAGCAGAACTACGGGACTAGCGGGAGGAATGCTCTTC

J: TRBJ1-4
D: -
V: TRBV5-1
size: many
CDR3: CASSFGQTSNEKLFF
DNA: TGCGCCAGCAGCTTCGGACAGACGTCTAATGAAAAACTGTTTTTT

J: TRBJ2-5
D: -
V: TRBV5-1
size: -
CDR3: CASSFGEETQYF
DNA: TGCGCCAGCAGCTTCGGGGAAGAGACCCAGTACTTC

J: TRBJ1-4
D: TRBD1
V: TRBV6-1
size: -
CDR3: CASSEDRVSEKLFF
DNA: TGTGCCAGCAGTGAGGACAGGGTCTCTGAAAAACTGTTTTTT

J: TRBJ1-5
D: TRBD1
V: TRBV27
size: -
CDR3: CASSPGTGGQPQHF
DNA: TGTGCCAGCAGTCCCGGGACAGGGGGACAGCCCCAGCATTTT

J: TRBJ1-5
D: TRBD1
V: TRBV27
size: -
CDR3: CASSFLPTGGGNQPQHF
DNA: TGTGCCAGCAGTTTCCTCCCGACAGGGGGCGGCAATCAGCCCCAGCATTTT

J: TRBJ2-3
D: -
V: TRBV6-5
size: -
CDR3: CASSYSTRADTQYF
DNA: TGTGCCAGCAGTTACTCGACTAGGGCAGATACGCAGTATTTT

J: TRBJ1-5
D: TRBD1
V: TRBV30
size: -
CDR3: CAYDRGDQPQHF
DNA: TGTGCCTACGACAGGGGTGATCAGCCCCAGCATTTT

J: TRBJ2-1
D: TRBD2
V: TRBV29-1
size: -
CDR3: CSVQKLAGINEQFF
DNA: TGCAGCGTTCAAAAACTAGCGGGGATCAATGAGCAGTTCTTC

J: TRBJ1-5
D: -
V: TRBV30
size: -
CDR3: CAWADTNNQPQHF
DNA: TGTGCCTGGGCGGACACTAACAATCAGCCCCAGCATTTT

J: TRBJ2-6
D: -
V: TRBV9
size: once
CDR3: CASSPIPHTYSGANVLTF
DNA: TGTGCCAGCAGTCCTATCCCGCACACCTACTCTGGGGCCAACGTCCTGACTTTC

J: TRBJ2-6
D: -
V: TRBV5-6
size: -
CDR3: CASNRLAQSSGANVLTF
DNA: TGTGCCAGCAACAGACTGGCCCAAAGCTCTGGGGCCAACGTCCTGACTTTC

J: TRBJ1-6
D: -
V: TRBV30
size: -
CDR3: CAWSLTVANSPLHF
DNA: TGTGCCTGGAGTTTGACGGTCGCTAATTCACCCCTCCACTTT

J: TRBJ1-2
D: -
V: TRBV29-1
size: many
CDR3: CSTRQLWDGYTF
DNA: TGCAGCACAAGACAGCTCTGGGATGGCTACACCTTC

J: TRBJ2-7
D: -
V: TRBV5-6
size: -
CDR3: CASSHGPPYEQYF
DNA: TGTGCCAGCAGCCACGGGCCCCCCTACGAGCAGTACTTC

J: TRBJ2-1
D: -
V: TRBV30
size: -
CDR3: CAWNGVGDNEQFF
DNA: TGTGCCTGGAACGGGGTCGGAGACAATGAGCAGTTCTTC

J: TRBJ1-1
D: TRBD1
V: TRBV10-3
size: -
CDR3: CAIGTESGTEAFF
DNA: TGTGCCATCGGGACAGAATCTGGCACTGAAGCTTTCTTT

J: TRBJ2-1
D: -
V: TRBV4-1
size: -
CDR3: CASSQERSGQFF
DNA: TGCGCCAGCAGCCAAGAGAGGTCGGGGCAGTTCTTC

J: TRBJ2-3
D: TRBD2
V: TRBV25-1
size: -
CDR3: CASSESSGISTDTQYF
DNA: TGTGCCAGCAGTGAGAGTAGCGGGATCTCCACAGATACGCAGTATTTT

J: TRBJ2-5
D: -
V: TRBV4-1
size: -
CDR3: CASSQGDGVGQETQYF
DNA: TGCGCCAGCAGCCAGGGGGACGGGGTGGGTCAAGAGACCCAGTACTTC

J: TRBJ1-1
D: -
V: TRBV6-5
size: -
CDR3: CASRIGQVNTEAFF
DNA: TGTGCCAGCAGGATAGGGCAGGTGAACACTGAAGCTTTCTTT

J: TRBJ1-3
D: -
V: TRBV18
size: few
CDR3: CASSPGSARNTIYF
DNA: TGTGCCAGCTCACCAGGTTCGGCAAGAAACACCATATATTTT

J: TRBJ1-2
D: TRBD1
V: TRBV25-1
size: few
CDR3: CASSRKLQGANYGYTF
DNA: TGTGCCAGCAGTAGGAAGTTACAGGGGGCTAACTATGGCTACACCTTC

J: TRBJ1-1
D: -
V: TRBV7-9
size: -
CDR3: CASSRGRGESAEAFF
DNA: TGTGCCAGCAGCCGTGGACGTGGGGAGAGCGCTGAAGCTTTCTTT

J: TRBJ1-2
D: -
V: TRBV30
size: -
CDR3: CAWNNIYGYTF
DNA: TGTGCCTGGAATAACATCTATGGCTACACCTTC

J: TRBJ1-1
D: -
V: TRBV30
size: -
CDR3: CAWEGVTEAFF
DNA: TGTGCCTGGGAAGGGGTCACTGAAGCTTTCTTT

J: TRBJ2-7
D: -
V: TRBV9
size: -
CDR3: CASSRRVGFEQYF
DNA: TGTGCCAGCAGCCGGAGGGTGGGTTTCGAGCAGTACTTC

J: TRBJ2-7
D: -
V: TRBV9
size: few
CDR3: CASSVGPGSYEQYF
DNA: TGTGCCAGCAGCGTAGGTCCGGGGTCCTACGAGCAGTACTTC

J: TRBJ2-3
D: -
V: TRBV5-4
size: once
CDR3: CASSTRKTAMSTDTQYF
DNA: TGTGCCAGCAGCACCAGAAAGACCGCGATGAGCACAGATACGCAGTATTTT

J: TRBJ1-5
D: -
V: TRBV6-6
size: -
CDR3: CASRVSDSNQPQHF
DNA: TGTGCCAGCAGGGTATCGGATAGCAATCAGCCCCAGCATTTT

J: TRBJ2-3
D: TRBD2
V: TRBV11-1
size: few
CDR3: CASSSAVLAADTQYF
DNA: TGTGCCAGCAGCTCCGCGGTTCTAGCGGCAGATACGCAGTATTTT

J: TRBJ1-1
D: -
V: TRBV7-9
size: few
CDR3: CASSFGGVDTEAFF
DNA: TGTGCCAGCAGCTTCGGGGGCGTAGACACTGAAGCTTTCTTT

J: TRBJ1-1
D: -
V: TRBV6-5
size: -
CDR3: CASKRSGERNTEAFF
DNA: TGTGCCAGCAAACGGAGTGGGGAGAGAAACACTGAAGCTTTCTTT

J: TRBJ2-1
D: TRBD2
V: TRBV28
size: -
CDR3: CASSRTSGSHNEQFF
DNA: TGTGCCAGCAGTCGGACTAGCGGGAGTCACAATGAGCAGTTCTTC

J: TRBJ2-3
D: TRBD1
V: TRBV5-1
size: -
CDR3: CASSLTGDRTDTQYF
DNA: TGCGCCAGCAGCTTGACAGGGGATCGCACAGATACGCAGTATTTT

J: TRBJ2-1
D: TRBD1
V: TRBV7-9
size: once
CDR3: CASSSGQGYNEQFF
DNA: TGTGCCAGCAGCTCCGGACAGGGATACAATGAGCAGTTCTTC

J: TRBJ2-5
D: -
V: TRBV4-2
size: few
CDR3: CASSQASWETQYF
DNA: TGTGCCAGCAGCCAAGCGTCGTGGGAGACCCAGTACTTC

J: TRBJ1-1
D: -
V: TRBV7-3
size: -
CDR3: CASSLLQGLNTEAFF
DNA: TGTGCCAGCAGCTTATTACAGGGCTTGAACACTGAAGCTTTCTTT

J: TRBJ1-2
D: TRBD1
V: TRBV27
size: -
CDR3: CASSSLRTGIGYTF
DNA: TGTGCCAGCAGTTCCCTACGGACAGGGATTGGCTACACCTTC

J: TRBJ1-2
D: -
V: TRBV30
size: -
CDR3: CACQDGTNYGYTF
DNA: TGTGCCTGTCAGGACGGAACTAACTATGGCTACACCTTC

J: TRBJ1-2
D: TRBD1
V: TRBV6-5
size: -
CDR3: CASSTAGTGLGGYTF
DNA: TGTGCCAGCAGCACTGCCGGGACAGGGTTAGGTGGCTACACCTTC

J: TRBJ2-1
D: -
V: TRBV6-5
size: -
CDR3: CASSYIALGATNEQFF
DNA: TGTGCCAGCAGTTACATAGCGTTGGGGGCGACGAATGAGCAGTTCTTC

J: TRBJ1-1
D: -
V: TRBV5-1
size: few
CDR3: CASSLGRAVGEAFF
DNA: TGCGCCAGCAGCTTGGGCCGCGCGGTTGGCGAAGCTTTCTTT

J: TRBJ2-7
D: TRBD1
V: TRBV2
size: few
CDR3: CASSELRDRGYEQYF
DNA: TGTGCCAGCAGTGAATTACGGGACAGGGGATACGAGCAGTACTTC

J: TRBJ2-6
D: -
V: TRBV5-1
size: -
CDR3: CASSLEIRVLPNVLTF
DNA: TGCGCCAGCAGCTTGGAGATCAGGGTATTACCCAACGTCCTGACTTTC

J: TRBJ2-7
D: -
V: TRBV5-1
size: once
CDR3: CASSNGQAYEQYF
DNA: TGCGCCAGCTCTAACGGCCAAGCCTACGAGCAGTACTTC

J: TRBJ2-3
D: TRBD1
V: TRBV4-2
size: -
CDR3: CASSQARDRGLEQYF
DNA: TGTGCCAGCAGCCAAGCCCGGGACAGGGGGCTTGAGCAGTATTTT

J: TRBJ1-1
D: -
V: TRBV2
size: few
CDR3: CASRPRNEAFF
DNA: TGTGCCAGCAGGCCCCGTAATGAAGCTTTCTTT

J: TRBJ1-5
D: -
V: TRBV6-1
size: -
CDR3: CASTNGGYSNQPQHF
DNA: TGTGCCAGCACCAACGGGGGGTATAGCAATCAGCCCCAGCATTTT

J: TRBJ2-2
D: -
V: TRBV10-2
size: few
CDR3: CASSVRVGELFF
DNA: TGCGCCAGCAGTGTGAGAGTCGGGGAGCTGTTTTTT

J: TRBJ2-7
D: -
V: TRBV21-1
size: -
CDR3: CASQGPDTYEQYF
DNA: TGTGCCAGCCAAGGGCCGGATACCTACGAGCAGTACTTC

J: TRBJ2-6
D: -
V: TRBV5-4
size: -
CDR3: CASRSGTHSGANVLTF
DNA: TGTGCCAGCAGGTCCGGGACGCACTCTGGGGCCAACGTCCTGACTTTC

J: TRBJ2-5
D: -
V: TRBV5-1
size: -
CDR3: CASSHLRGAETQYF
DNA: TGCGCCAGCAGCCATCTTCGAGGGGCGGAGACCCAGTACTTC

J: TRBJ2-3
D: TRBD2
V: TRBV28
size: few
CDR3: CASGLDSTDTQYF
DNA: TGTGCCAGCGGACTAGATAGCACAGATACGCAGTATTTT

J: TRBJ2-1
D: TRBD1
V: TRBV6-5
size: -
CDR3: CASSRDRGYNEQFF
DNA: TGTGCCAGCAGCCGGGACAGGGGTTACAATGAGCAGTTCTTC

J: TRBJ1-2
D: -
V: TRBV6-5
size: -
CDR3: CASSYSGRNGYTF
DNA: TGTGCCAGCAGTTACTCAGGGCGGAATGGCTACACCTTC